One sample yielded the 19 T cell receptor beta chains listed below, sequenced in a study of persistence of HIV-infected CD4 T cells. What these receptors recognize is not known. Lysates of CMV-infected fibroblasts at about 10 ug/mL stimulated these cells. Memory cells lacking CD40L and CD69 with high CD45RO were sorted. The immunoSEQ assay was version 4, run in survey mode. Clones were read by immunoSEQ multiplex PCR, and TCRdb kept only the in-frame ones, dropping some. The sample carries 35,000 to 40,000 clones, 65% to 85% recorded once. The specimen comprised CD4+ T cells sorted from PBMCs after roughly 19-hour stimulation, sampled from a patient who received antiretroviral therapy. These receptors were taken from an adult man with HIV who was CMV-seropositive.

V gene TRBV6-5 combines with J gene TRBJ2-3, with a tentative D call TRBD2 (6 bases). This CDR3 comprises 14 residues. The germline V and J ends were trimmed by 5 bases and 3 bases, with 12 bases remaining between them. Germline assignment: CDR1 MNHEY and CDR2 SVGAGI. CDR3 sequence reads: CASSLGGMTDTQYF. The CDR3 nucleotides are TGTGCCAGCAGTCTCGGGGGAATGACAGATACGCAGTATTTT.

V usage is TRBV5-4 and J usage is TRBJ1-4, with D possibly being TRBD1 (5 bases). Germline lookup yields CDR1 SGHNT and CDR2 YYREEE (reference sequence). V lost 0 bases and J 8 bases, leaving 14 bases between the germline ends. The CDR3 contains 15 residues. The CDR3 is CASSLGDRPREKLFF. For the CDR3, the DNA is TGTGCCAGCAGCTTGGGGGACCGACCGAGGGAAAAACTGTTTTTT.

In this sample, this clone turned up once. This chain uses TRBV4-1 with TRBJ2-4, with D maybe TRBD2 (5 bases). V lost 0 bases and J lost 5, with 14 bases in between. Germline lookup yields CDR1 MGHRA and CDR2 YSYEKL. CDR3 size: 16 residues. CDR3: CASSQDRGRQQNIQYF. DNA for the CDR3: TGCGCCAGCAGCCAAGATCGGGGAAGGCAGCAAAACATTCAGTACTTC.

V and J are TRBV10-3 and TRBJ2-2; D may correspond to TRBD1 or TRBD2 (6 bases each). Germline V gives CDR1 ENHRY, CDR2 SYGVKD. The CDR3 totals 14 residues. V was shortened by 9 bases and J by 1 base, with 12 bases between the two germline ends. As DNA, the CDR3 is TGTGCCATACGAGGGGGAGGGAACACCGGGGAGCTGTTTTTT. Its protein is CAIRGGGNTGELFF.

Sample share makes this clone medium-sized. The CDR3 DNA sequence: TGTGCCAGCAGCTTCAGAATCAGCCGGACAGGGATGATTTTTAATGAAAAACTGTTTTTT. Protein product: CASSFRISRTGMIFNEKLFF. The gene calls are TRBV5-4 and TRBJ1-4; TRBD1 aligns across 8 bases. V gave up 2 bases and J gave up 4 bases; unmatched junction bases: 19. Germline lookup yields CDR1 SGHNT and CDR2 YYREEE (reference sequence). The CDR3 is 20 residues long.

The rearrangement uses TRBV3-1 (or the pseudogene TRBV3-2) and TRBJ2-2, with 7 positions matching TRBD2. There are 16 residues in the CDR3. V gave up 6 bases and J gave up 4 bases; unmatched junction bases: 11. Germline CDR1 reads LGHDT; CDR2 reads YNNKEL (reference sequence). The CDR3 region is CASSSLERGVTGELFF. The CDR3 nucleotides are TGTGCCAGCAGTTCTCTAGAGCGGGGAGTCACCGGGGAGCTGTTTTTT.

This chain connects TRBV6-2 or TRBV6-3 to TRBJ1-2, with D hard to call. CDR1 and CDR2 (germline): MNHEY, SVGEGT. The CDR3 extends over 13 amino acids. The V gene lost 6 bases and the J gene lost 5 bases, with 13 bases spanning the gap. Here the CDR3 DNA reads TGTGCCAGCAGCTCCGGACCTGGATATGGCTACACCTTC. Translated: CASSSGPGYGYTF.

This clone was observed a few times. This chain links TRBV12-3 or TRBV12-4 with TRBJ1-5; TRBD1 is a possible D gene (5 bases). V was clipped by 4 bases and J by 5 bases, with 9 bases between them. The CDR3 spans 13 residues. This CDR3 is CASSWGGDQPQHF. In DNA form, the CDR3 reads TGTGCCAGCAGTTGGGGCGGCGATCAGCCCCAGCATTTT.

This chain uses TRBV4-2 with TRBJ2-1, with 8 nucleotides matching TRBD2. Germline assignment: CDR1 LGHNA and CDR2 YNFKEQ. The CDR3 runs 15 residues. Trimming at V came to 1 base and at J to 7 bases, leaving 6 bases not matched to a gene. CDR3 nucleotide sequence: TGTGCCAGCAGCCAAGCGGGGGGGCCCCTAAATGAGCAGTTCTTC. Translated: CASSQAGGPLNEQFF.

This chain joins TRBV28 and TRBJ2-1; 7 nucleotides match TRBD1. Per germline, CDR1 MDHEN and CDR2 SYDVKM. Trimming took 6 bases from V and 3 from J; bases not matched to a gene: 11. This CDR3 region has 16 residues. The CDR3 DNA is TGTGCCAGCAGCTCAAGTGCCGGGACAGACTACAATGAGCAGTTCTTC. It codes for CASSSSAGTDYNEQFF. Full variable domain (missing parts from reference TRBV28 and TRBJ2-1): DVKVTQSSRYLVKRTGEKVFLECVQDMDHENMFWYRQDPGLGLRLIYFSYDVKMKEKGDIPEGYSVSREKKERFSLILESASTNQTSMYLCASSSSAGTDYNEQFFGPGTRLTVL.

The chain joins TRBV3-1 (or the pseudogene TRBV3-2) to TRBJ1-3; D possibly corresponds to TRBD1 (6 bases). Deletions cut 4 bases from V and 4 bases from J, with 11 bases between. Germline V gene lookup returns CDR1 LGHDT and CDR2 YNNKEL (reference sequence). The CDR3 is 14 amino acids. The CDR3 bases are TGTGCCAGCAGCCCCACAGGGTTGGGAAACACCATATATTTT. Its translation is CASSPTGLGNTIYF.

This chain joins TRBV6-2 or TRBV6-3 and TRBJ2-3, with 10 bases that match TRBD1. Germline values: CDR1 MNHEY, CDR2 SVGEGT. Trimming removed 4 bases from V and 2 bases from J; junction bases left unmatched: 3. This CDR3 has 15 amino acids. The CDR3 here is CASSSRQGATDTQYF. Here the CDR3 DNA reads TGTGCCAGCAGTTCGAGACAGGGGGCCACAGATACGCAGTATTTT.

This clone was seen only once. This sequence joins TRBV28 and TRBJ1-2; tentative D call: TRBD1 (5 bases). This CDR3 is built from 15 residues. CDR1 and CDR2 (germline): MDHEN, SYDVKM. Trimming shortened V by 7 bases and J by 5 bases, and 20 bases separated the two germline ends. This CDR3 reads CASISEGQDHYGYTF. The CDR3 coding sequence is TGTGCCAGCATCTCCGAGGGGCAGGACCATTATGGCTACACCTTC.

V and J are TRBV19 and TRBJ1-4; tentative D call: TRBD1 (5 bases). CDR3 length: 15 amino acids. V lost 10 bases, J lost 4 bases, and 19 bases lay in between. CDR1 and CDR2 from the germline V gene are LNHDA and SQIVND (reference sequence). CDR3 coding DNA: TGTGCCACCCGGGACGGTGGATCAATTAATGAAAAACTGTTTTTT. Protein sequence: CATRDGGSINEKLFF.

This clone was detected once. V gene TRBV7-3 combines with J gene TRBJ2-1, with D possibly TRBD2 on 5 matching bases. CDR3 size: 13 residues. Germline CDR1 SGHTA, CDR2 FQGTGA. V lost 8 bases and J 0 bases, leaving 8 bases between the germline ends. The CDR3 bases are TGTGCCAGCGCCGGAGGCTCCTACAATGAGCAGTTCTTC. Amino acid sequence: CASAGGSYNEQFF.

The chain uses TRBV6-5 and TRBJ1-2, with D uncertain. Trimming took off 8 bases at V and 6 bases at J, with 19 bases between the two ends. The germline V gene has CDR1 MNHEY and CDR2 SVGAGI. The CDR3 is 14 amino acids. The CDR3, as DNA: TGTGCCAGCCGGGCGATAGGGCGGAAGGATGGCTACACCTTC. Its protein is CASRAIGRKDGYTF.

This chain connects TRBV28 to TRBJ1-4; D not certain. Trimming pared 5 bases from V and 7 bases from J, leaving 17 bases between. Germline V gene lookup returns CDR1 MDHEN and CDR2 SYDVKM. CDR3 length equals 15 residues. The CDR3 sequence: CASSPPQSAGEKLFF. DNA for the CDR3: TGTGCCAGCAGTCCCCCTCAAAGTGCTGGTGAAAAACTGTTTTTT.

Here the CDR3 reads CATHRGGPTDTQYF. Here the CDR3 DNA reads TGTGCCACACACCGGGGGGGCCCGACAGATACGCAGTATTTT. The rearrangement joins TRBV6-5 to TRBJ2-3; 8 bases are shared with TRBD2. The germline CDR1 and CDR2 sequences are MNHEY and SVGAGI. The CDR3 runs 14 residues. Trimming cost V 10 bases and J 3 bases; bases outside gene matches: 9.

V gene TRBV5-1 combines with J gene TRBJ1-1; D possibly corresponds to TRBD1 (5 bases). Trimming pared 4 bases from V and 0 bases from J, leaving 13 bases between. The CDR3 is made up of 15 amino acids. The germline gives CDR1 SGHRS, CDR2 YFSETQ. CDR3 DNA sequence: TGCGCCAGCAGCACCTCGCCGGACATGAACACTGAAGCTTTCTTT. It yields the protein CASSTSPDMNTEAFF.